This TCR beta chain appears in the sequencing data of a study of blood T cells in healthy people across ages. Across the study: Capturing about one barcoded beta molecule per two T cells was achieved by template switching. Broader study findings: PBMCs were not sorted, which prevented a conclusive comparison of naive versus antigen-experienced cells.

This CDR3 has 12 residues. Germline CDR1 and CDR2: SQVTM and ANQGSEA. V was cut by 2 bases and J by 1 base, with 5 bases left in between. Next came a second PCR, run for about 6 to 12 cycles, which used a sample-barcoded 5' primer along with a J-beta primer mix. TCRdb called the 5' RACE reads again in MiXCR, with one record for every CDR3 protein. This sample yields around 990,000 distinct CDR3 sequences, of which under 30% are seen a single time; about 0.8% belongs to the top ten. Details on this clonotype: Antigen: not known.

These same data were also listed under a study on T cells of mothers and their children.

The chain links TRBV29-1 to TRBJ1-1; D gene unclear. The sample comprised blood. The receptor comes from a girl aged 2 to 9 in good health. CDR3 coding DNA: TGCAGCGTTGAATCCAGGAACACTGAAGCTTTCTTT. Residues: CSVESRNTEAFF.